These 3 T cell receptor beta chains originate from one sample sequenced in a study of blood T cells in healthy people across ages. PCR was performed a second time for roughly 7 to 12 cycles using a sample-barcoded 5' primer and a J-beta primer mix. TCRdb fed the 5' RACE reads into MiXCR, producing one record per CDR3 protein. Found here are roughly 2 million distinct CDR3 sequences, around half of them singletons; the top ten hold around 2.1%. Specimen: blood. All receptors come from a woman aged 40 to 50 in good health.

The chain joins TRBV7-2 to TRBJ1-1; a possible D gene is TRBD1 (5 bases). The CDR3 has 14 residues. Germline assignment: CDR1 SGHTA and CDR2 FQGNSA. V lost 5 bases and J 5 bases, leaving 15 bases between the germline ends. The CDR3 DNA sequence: TGTGCCAGCAGCCGGGGGGGAATAGATACTGAAGCTTTCTTT. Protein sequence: CASSRGGIDTEAFF. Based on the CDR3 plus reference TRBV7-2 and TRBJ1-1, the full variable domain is GAGVSQSPSNKVTEKGKDVELRCDPISGHTALYWYRQSLGQGLEFLIYFQGNSAPDKSGLPSDRFSAERTGGSVSTLTIQRTQQEDSAVYLCASSRGGIDTEAFFGQGTRLTVV.

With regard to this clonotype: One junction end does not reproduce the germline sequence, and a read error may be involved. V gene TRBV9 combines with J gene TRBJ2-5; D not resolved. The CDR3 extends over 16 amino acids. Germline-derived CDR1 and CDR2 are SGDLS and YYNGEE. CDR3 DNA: TGTGCCAGCAGCGTATTTAGCCTTCGTAGTGGAGAGACCCGGTACTTC. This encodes CASSVFSLRSGETRYF.

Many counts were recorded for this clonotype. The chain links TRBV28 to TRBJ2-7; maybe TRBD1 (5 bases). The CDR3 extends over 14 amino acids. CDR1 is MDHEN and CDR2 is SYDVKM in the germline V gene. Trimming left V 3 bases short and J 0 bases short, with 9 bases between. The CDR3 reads CASSFPRDSYEQYF. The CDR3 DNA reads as TGTGCCAGCAGTTTCCCCAGGGACTCCTACGAGCAGTACTTC.